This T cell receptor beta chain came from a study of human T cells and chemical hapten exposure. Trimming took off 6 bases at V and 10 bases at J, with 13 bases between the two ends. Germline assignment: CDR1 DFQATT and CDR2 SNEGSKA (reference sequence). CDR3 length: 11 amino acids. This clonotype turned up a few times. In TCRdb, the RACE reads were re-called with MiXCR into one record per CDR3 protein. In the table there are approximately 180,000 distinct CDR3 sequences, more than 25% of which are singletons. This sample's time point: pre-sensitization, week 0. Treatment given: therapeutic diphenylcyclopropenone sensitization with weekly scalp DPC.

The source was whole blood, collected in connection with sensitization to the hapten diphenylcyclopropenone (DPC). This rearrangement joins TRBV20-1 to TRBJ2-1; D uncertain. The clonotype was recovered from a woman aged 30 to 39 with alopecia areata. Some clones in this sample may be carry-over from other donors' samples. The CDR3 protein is CSALSNYEQFF. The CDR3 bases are TGCAGTGCGCTGAGCAATTACGAGCAGTTCTTC.